A selection of T cell receptor beta chains follows, all from one sample in a study of cytomegalovirus exposure and HLA in healthy donors. This table comes from immunoSEQ multiplex PCR, and its TCRdb copy is limited to in-frame clones, with some not included. The sample includes over 70,000 clones, roughly three quarters of them seen just once. Sequences were obtained from PBMCs. The receptors come from a man aged 25-45 years in good health and CMV-seronegative. CDR3s include the opening cysteine and the closing phenylalanine or tryptophan. The D gene is left open where the match is weak. The listing skips clone size in some rows; elsewhere it reads once, few, many or a size class.

>-|TRBJ1-3|TRBV9|TRBD1
CASSAPRTGSPSGNTIYF
TGTGCCAGCAGCGCCCCTCGGACAGGGTCCCCCTCTGGAAACACCATATATTTT
>-|TRBJ2-7|TRBV18|-
CASSPYEGVHEQYF
TGTGCCAGCTCACCGTACGAGGGAGTTCACGAGCAGTACTTC
>-|TRBJ1-2|TRBV7-9|-
CASSPPQGRHNYGYTF
TGTGCCAGCAGCCCCCCACAGGGTCGTCATAACTATGGCTACACCTTC
>once|TRBJ2-3|TRBV6-1|-
CASSRTRSDTQYF
TGTGCCAGCAGTCGGACTCGCTCAGATACGCAGTATTTT
>-|TRBJ1-4|TRBV28|-
CASRVDSATNEKLFF
TGTGCCAGCAGAGTAGACAGTGCAACTAATGAAAAACTGTTTTTT
>-|TRBJ1-4|TRBV18|TRBD1
CASSPDRGGANEKLFF
TGTGCCAGCTCACCGGACAGGGGAGGAGCTAATGAAAAACTGTTTTTT
>-|TRBJ2-5|TRBV5-1|TRBD1
CASSLEGQSQETQYF
TGCGCCAGCAGCTTGGAGGGACAGTCTCAAGAGACCCAGTACTTC
>-|TRBJ2-7|TRBV4-2|-
CASSQDFAGRTYEQYF
TGTGCCAGCAGCCAAGATTTCGCAGGTCGGACCTACGAGCAGTACTTC
>-|TRBJ2-1|TRBV9|-
CASSVDGGGHNEQFF
TGTGCCAGCAGCGTAGACGGAGGGGGCCACAATGAGCAGTTCTTC
>-|TRBJ1-1|TRBV7-2|TRBD1
CASSSQPGTANTEAFF
TGTGCCAGCAGCTCCCAACCCGGGACAGCGAACACTGAAGCTTTCTTT
>few|TRBJ1-3|TRBV5-1|-
CARGGDSGNTIYF
TGCGCCAGAGGGGGGGACTCTGGAAACACCATATATTTT
>-|TRBJ1-5|TRBV5-1|-
CASSWAGDSNQPQHF
TGCGCCAGCAGCTGGGCAGGGGATAGCAATCAGCCCCAGCATTTT
>-|TRBJ1-1|TRBV5-1|-
CASSLMGEGGTEAFF
TGCGCCAGCAGCTTAATGGGCGAGGGAGGCACTGAAGCTTTCTTT
>-|TRBJ2-3|TRBV14|-
CASSQDLQGGNTQYF
TGTGCCAGCAGCCAAGATCTCCAGGGGGGAAATACGCAGTATTTT
>-|TRBJ2-7|TRBV11-2|-
CASSPRSGSYEQYF
TGTGCCAGCAGCCCCCGGTCGGGCTCCTACGAGCAGTACTTC
>-|TRBJ2-1|TRBV6-5|TRBD1
CATSGQYYNEQFF
TGTGCCACGTCGGGACAGTACTACAATGAGCAGTTCTTC
>once|TRBJ1-3|TRBV18|-
CASSLDGISGNTIYF
TGTGCCAGCTCACTGGACGGGATCTCTGGAAACACCATATATTTT